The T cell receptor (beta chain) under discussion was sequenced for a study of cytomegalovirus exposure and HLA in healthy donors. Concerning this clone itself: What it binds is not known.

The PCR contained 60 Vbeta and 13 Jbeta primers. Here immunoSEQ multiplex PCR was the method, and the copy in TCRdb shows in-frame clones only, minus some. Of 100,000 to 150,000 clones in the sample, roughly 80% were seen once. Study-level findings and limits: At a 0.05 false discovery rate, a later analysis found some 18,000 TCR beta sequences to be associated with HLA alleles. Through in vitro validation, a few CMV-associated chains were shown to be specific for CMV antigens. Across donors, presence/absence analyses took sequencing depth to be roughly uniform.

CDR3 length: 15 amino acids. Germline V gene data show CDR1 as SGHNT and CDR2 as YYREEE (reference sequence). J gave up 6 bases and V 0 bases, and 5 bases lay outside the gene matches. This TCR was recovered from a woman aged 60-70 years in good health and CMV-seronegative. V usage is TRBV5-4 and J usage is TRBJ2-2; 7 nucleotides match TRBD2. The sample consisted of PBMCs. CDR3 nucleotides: TGTGCCAGCAGCTTGGGCGGGAGAGACCCCGGGGAGCTGTTTTTT. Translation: CASSLGGRDPGELFF. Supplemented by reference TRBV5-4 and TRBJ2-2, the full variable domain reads ETGVTQSPTHLIKTRGQQVTLRCSSQSGHNTVSWYQQALGQGPQFIFQYYREEENGRGNFPPRFSGLQFPNYSSELNVNALELDDSALYLCASSLGGRDPGELFFGEGSRLTVL.